This T cell receptor beta chain was observed in a study of technical replicates of blood from a few donors. The V end lost 7 bases, the J end lost 3 bases, and 13 bases lay between the germline ends. This CDR3 has 13 amino acids. Germline CDR1 is MGHDK and CDR2 is SYGVNS. Some clones are missing from TCRdb's copy, which holds only in-frame ones; the method was immunoSEQ multiplex PCR. The top ten clones hold around 7.1% of a sample with some 10,000 clones, 94% of them seen once. The chain recombines TRBV25-1 with TRBJ2-7; D gene unclear. The sample taken for sequencing was PBMCs. This sequence was found in a human donor in good health. The CDR3, as DNA: TGTGCCAGCAATGGTCAGGATCTCTACGAGCAGTACTTC. This encodes CASNGQDLYEQYF.